This T cell receptor (beta chain) was captured by sequencing in a study of blood T cell repertoires in COVID-19. Study as a whole: Recovered Cohort 3 donors showed two negative PCRs, clearance, or symptom resolution. Nucleic acid was either cDNA or gDNA, and it came from T cells, B-cell-depleted T cells, or PBMCs.

Profiled with immunoSEQ multiplex PCR; TCRdb holds only in-frame clones, not every one. The data hold around 200,000 clones, with roughly nine tenths observed a single time. The CDR3 is 15 amino acids. Trimming shortened V by 3 bases and J by 11 bases, and 20 bases separated the two germline ends. The germline gives CDR1 LNHDA, CDR2 SQIVND (reference sequence). Participants were aged 18 to 89 years from 20 to 30 US areas. This TCR came from a woman in her forties or fifties in a cohort exposed to, infected with or recovered from COVID-19 (not recorded which). Sequenced material: PBMCs or T cells enriched from blood (not recorded which). The chain recombines TRBV19 with TRBJ1-5, with a weak D call TRBD1 (6 bases). The CDR3 nucleotides are TGTGCCAGTAGTATCTCCACGACAGGCGCGGGGGCCCAGCATTTT. Translated, it gives CASSISTTGAGAQHF.